These T cell receptor beta chains were read from a single sample in a study of blood T cell repertoires in COVID-19. Repertoires were generated with immunoSEQ multiplex PCR, while TCRdb's copy carries only in-frame clones and drops some. The table lists over 30,000 clones, 88% of them singletons. Sample: peripheral blood. The receptors come from a human donor with active COVID-19. The donor label of this sample is uncertain. The CDR3 runs from the conserved cysteine through the conserved F or W. Fields, in order: CDR3 DNA, CDR3 protein, J gene, clone size, D gene, V gene. A D gene is named only where the DNA matches it firmly. Only some rows state a clone size, as once, few, many or a class for expanded clones.

DNA: TGTGCCATCAGTGAGGATGTTCGAGGGAACATTCAGTACTTC
CDR3: CAISEDVRGNIQYF
J: TRBJ2-4
size: few
D: NA
V: TRBV10-3

DNA: TGCAGCGCGAGGGGGATGAACACTGAAGCTTTCTTT
CDR3: CSARGMNTEAFF
J: TRBJ1-1
size: NA
D: NA
V: TRBV29-1

DNA: TGTGCCAGCAGCTTATTGGGCAGGGCTGGGGCCAACGTCCTGACTTTC
CDR3: CASSLLGRAGANVLTF
J: TRBJ2-6
size: NA
D: NA
V: TRBV11-2

DNA: TGTGCCAGCAGCGGCTCCCCGGGGGTTGGCGAGCAGTACTTC
CDR3: CASSGSPGVGEQYF
J: TRBJ2-7
size: NA
D: NA
V: TRBV7-3

DNA: TGTGCCAGCAGTTACCAGTTAGGGACAGGGGGGTATGGCTACACCTTC
CDR3: CASSYQLGTGGYGYTF
J: TRBJ1-2
size: NA
D: TRBD1
V: TRBV6-5

DNA: TGTGCCAGCAGTGAGGCGGTCAAGGTGGTCGAAGCTTTCTTT
CDR3: CASSEAVKVVEAFF
J: TRBJ1-1
size: NA
D: NA
V: TRBV6-1

DNA: TGTGCCAGCAAGAAAGGACAGGGCCCTTCCTACGAGCAGTACTTC
CDR3: CASKKGQGPSYEQYF
J: TRBJ2-7
size: NA
D: TRBD1
V: TRBV2

DNA: TGTGCCAGTAGTAACCGACAGAGAAACACCATATATTTT
CDR3: CASSNRQRNTIYF
J: TRBJ1-3
size: NA
D: NA
V: TRBV19

DNA: TGCGCCAGCAGCCAAGAGTTTTGGGCAGCTAACACCGGGGAGCTGTTTTTT
CDR3: CASSQEFWAANTGELFF
J: TRBJ2-2
size: NA
D: NA
V: TRBV4-1

DNA: TGTGCCAGCAGATTGACAACCCGACGGGCTAACTATGGCTACACCTTC
CDR3: CASRLTTRRANYGYTF
J: TRBJ1-2
size: NA
D: NA
V: TRBV5-8

DNA: TGTGCCACCAGCAGGGCTAATCAGCCCCAGCATTTT
CDR3: CATSRANQPQHF
J: TRBJ1-5
size: NA
D: NA
V: TRBV15

DNA: TGCGCCAGCAGCTCCGGGACAGGGGTGAGCGGTGCAACGGGGGATACGCAGTATTTT
CDR3: CASSSGTGVSGATGDTQYF
J: TRBJ2-3
size: NA
D: TRBD1
V: TRBV5-1

DNA: TGCGCCAGCAGCCAAGTCGGGGAGGACTATATCTCTGGAAACACCATATATTTT
CDR3: CASSQVGEDYISGNTIYF
J: TRBJ1-3
size: NA
D: NA
V: TRBV4-1

DNA: TGTGCCAGCAGTTCACTCACTTTTGGGAACACTGAAGCTTTCTTT
CDR3: CASSSLTFGNTEAFF
J: TRBJ1-1
size: NA
D: NA
V: TRBV27

DNA: TGCGCCAGCAGCCAAGAGAGTAGCGGGGGGCTGCAGTTCTTC
CDR3: CASSQESSGGLQFF
J: TRBJ2-1
size: NA
D: TRBD2
V: TRBV4-3

DNA: TGTGCCAGCAGTTACTCAGGGGGGGCCAATCAGCCCCAGCATTTT
CDR3: CASSYSGGANQPQHF
J: TRBJ1-5
size: NA
D: NA
V: TRBV6-6

DNA: TGCGCCAGCAGCCAAGTCTCAGGGTTGAACTATGGCTACACCTTC
CDR3: CASSQVSGLNYGYTF
J: TRBJ1-2
size: NA
D: NA
V: TRBV4-3

DNA: TGTGCCAGCAGATCTACAGCCACCTACGAGCAGTACTTC
CDR3: CASRSTATYEQYF
J: TRBJ2-7
size: NA
D: NA
V: TRBV6-5

DNA: TGTGCCAGCAGCAGCGACTCGTACAATGAGCAGTTCTTC
CDR3: CASSSDSYNEQFF
J: TRBJ2-1
size: NA
D: NA
V: TRBV6-5

DNA: TGTGCCAGCAGGCAGAGACTAGCGGGGTTATCCGAGCAGTTCTTC
CDR3: CASRQRLAGLSEQFF
J: TRBJ2-1
size: NA
D: TRBD2
V: TRBV28

DNA: TGCGCCAGCAGCTTGGAATTGGTAGCGGGGGCCTACGAGCAGTACTTC
CDR3: CASSLELVAGAYEQYF
J: TRBJ2-7
size: NA
D: TRBD2
V: TRBV5-1

DNA: TGTGCCAGCAGCCCCGGGAACTACGAGCAGTACTTC
CDR3: CASSPGNYEQYF
J: TRBJ2-7
size: few
D: NA
V: TRBV6-6

DNA: TGTGCCAGCAGGAACCAGGGGCCTTACGGCTACACCTTC
CDR3: CASRNQGPYGYTF
J: TRBJ1-2
size: NA
D: NA
V: TRBV6-5

DNA: TGTGCCAGCAGCCAGCGACAGGGTTCGGCAAATAATTCACCCCTCCACTTT
CDR3: CASSQRQGSANNSPLHF
J: TRBJ1-6
size: NA
D: TRBD1
V: TRBV14